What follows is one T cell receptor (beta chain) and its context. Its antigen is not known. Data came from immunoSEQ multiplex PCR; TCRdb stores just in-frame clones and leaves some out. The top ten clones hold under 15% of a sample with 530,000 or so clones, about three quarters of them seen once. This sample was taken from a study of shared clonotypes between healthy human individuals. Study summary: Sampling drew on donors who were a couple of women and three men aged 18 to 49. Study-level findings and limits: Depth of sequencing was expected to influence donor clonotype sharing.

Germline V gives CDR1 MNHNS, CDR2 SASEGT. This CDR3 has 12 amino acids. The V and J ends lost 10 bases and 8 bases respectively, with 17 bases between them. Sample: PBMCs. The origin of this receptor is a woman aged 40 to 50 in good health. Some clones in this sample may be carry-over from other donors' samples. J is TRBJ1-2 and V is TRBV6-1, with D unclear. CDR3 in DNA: TGTGCCACCTACGCGGGATCTGGCGGCTACACCTTC. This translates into CATYAGSGGYTF.